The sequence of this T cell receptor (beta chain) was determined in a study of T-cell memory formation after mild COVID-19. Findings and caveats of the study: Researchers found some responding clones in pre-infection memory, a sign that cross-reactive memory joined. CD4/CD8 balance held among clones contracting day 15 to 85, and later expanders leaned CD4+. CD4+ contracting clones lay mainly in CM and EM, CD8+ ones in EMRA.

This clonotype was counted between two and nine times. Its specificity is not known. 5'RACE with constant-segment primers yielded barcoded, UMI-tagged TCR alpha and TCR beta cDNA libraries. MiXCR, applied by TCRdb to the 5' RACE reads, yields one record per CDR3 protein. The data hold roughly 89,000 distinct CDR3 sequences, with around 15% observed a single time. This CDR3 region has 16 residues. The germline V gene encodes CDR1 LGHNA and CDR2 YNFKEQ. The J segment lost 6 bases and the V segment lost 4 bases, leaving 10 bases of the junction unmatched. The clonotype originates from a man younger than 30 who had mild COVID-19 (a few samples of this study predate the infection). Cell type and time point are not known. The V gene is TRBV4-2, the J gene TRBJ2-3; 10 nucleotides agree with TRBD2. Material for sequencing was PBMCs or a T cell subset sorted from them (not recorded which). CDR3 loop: CASSLRSGGASDTQYF. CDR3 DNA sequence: TGTGCCAGCAGCCTCCGGAGCGGGGGGGCCTCTGATACGCAGTATTTT.